This record covers a single T cell receptor beta chain. Its antigen is still unknown. There were at least 5.5 micrograms of total RNA extracted from every sample. The authors ran a second PCR of roughly 6 to 12 cycles using a sample-barcoded 5' primer and a J-beta primer mix. Tags on each cDNA molecule came from a template-switch adaptor with 12 random nucleotides. From each sample, at least 3 million paired-end reads containing CDR3 were obtained. MiXCR was run by TCRdb on the 5' RACE reads, yielding one entry per CDR3 protein. The profile shows roughly 2 million distinct CDR3 sequences, 40% to 55% of them singletons. The sample is drawn from a study of blood T cells in healthy people across ages. General study points: It was held that diversity estimates obtained from one million T cells represented underestimates.

CDR3 length: 14 amino acids. J was trimmed by 10 bases and V by 3 bases; bases with no gene match: 6. CDR1 MNHNS and CDR2 SASEGT come from the germline V gene. Sample: blood. This receptor was taken from a woman between 40 and 55 years old in good health. The chain employs TRBV6-1 and TRBJ2-3, with TRBD2 matching 11 bases. The CDR3 sequence is CASSELAGGGPQYF. As DNA, the CDR3 is TGTGCCAGCAGTGAGTTAGCGGGGGGGGGTCCGCAGTATTTT.